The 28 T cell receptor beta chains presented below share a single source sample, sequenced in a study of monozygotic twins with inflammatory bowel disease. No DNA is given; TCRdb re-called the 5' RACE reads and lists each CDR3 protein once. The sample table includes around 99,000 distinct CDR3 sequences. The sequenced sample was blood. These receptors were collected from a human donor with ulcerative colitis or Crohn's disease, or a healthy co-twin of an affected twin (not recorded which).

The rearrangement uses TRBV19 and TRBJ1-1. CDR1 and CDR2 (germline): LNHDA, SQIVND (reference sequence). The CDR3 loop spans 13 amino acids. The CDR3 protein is CASSMDWNTEAFF.

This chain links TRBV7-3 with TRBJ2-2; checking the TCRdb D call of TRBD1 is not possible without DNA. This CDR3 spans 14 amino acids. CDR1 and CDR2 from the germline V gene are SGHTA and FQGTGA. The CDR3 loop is CASSLQGASGELFF.

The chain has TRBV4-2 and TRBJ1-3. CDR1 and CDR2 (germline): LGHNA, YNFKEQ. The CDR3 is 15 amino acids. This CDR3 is CASSQDLSSGNTIYF.

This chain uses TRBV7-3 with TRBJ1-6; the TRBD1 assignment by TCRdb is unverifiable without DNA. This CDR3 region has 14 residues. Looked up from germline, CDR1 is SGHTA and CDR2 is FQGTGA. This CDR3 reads CASSLWGYNSPLHF.

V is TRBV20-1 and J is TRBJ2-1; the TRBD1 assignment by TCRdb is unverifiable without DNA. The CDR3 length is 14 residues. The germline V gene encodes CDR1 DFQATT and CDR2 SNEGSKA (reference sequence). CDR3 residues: CRLGGGSSYNEQFF.

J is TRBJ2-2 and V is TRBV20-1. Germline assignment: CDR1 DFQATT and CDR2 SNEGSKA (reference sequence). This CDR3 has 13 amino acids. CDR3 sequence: CSAREGNTGELFF.

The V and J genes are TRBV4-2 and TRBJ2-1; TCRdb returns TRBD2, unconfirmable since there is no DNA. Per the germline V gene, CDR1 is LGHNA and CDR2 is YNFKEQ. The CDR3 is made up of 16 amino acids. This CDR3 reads CASSQDASGVYNEQFF.

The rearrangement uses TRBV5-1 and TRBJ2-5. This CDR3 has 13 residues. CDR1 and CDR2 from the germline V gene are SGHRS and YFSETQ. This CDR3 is CASSSVAPGTQYF. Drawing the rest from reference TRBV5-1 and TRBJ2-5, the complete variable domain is KAGVTQTPRYLIKTRGQQVTLSCSPISGHRSVSWYQQTPGQGLQFLFEYFSETQRNKGNFPGRFSGRQFSNSRSEMNVSTLELGDSALYLCASSSVAPGTQYFGPGTRLLVL.

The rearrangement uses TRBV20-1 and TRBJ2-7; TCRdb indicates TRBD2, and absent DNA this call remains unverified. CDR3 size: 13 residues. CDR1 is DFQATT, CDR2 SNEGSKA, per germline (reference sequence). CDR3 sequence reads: CSARKGLNHEQYF.

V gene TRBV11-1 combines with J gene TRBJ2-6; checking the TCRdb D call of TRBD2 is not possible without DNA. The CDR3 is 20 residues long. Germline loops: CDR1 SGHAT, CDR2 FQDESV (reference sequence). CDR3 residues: CASSSSVGVEALSGANVLTF.

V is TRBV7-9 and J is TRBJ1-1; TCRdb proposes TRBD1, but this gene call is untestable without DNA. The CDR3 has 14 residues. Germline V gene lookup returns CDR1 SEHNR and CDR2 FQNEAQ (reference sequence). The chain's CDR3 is CASSPKDRERKAFF. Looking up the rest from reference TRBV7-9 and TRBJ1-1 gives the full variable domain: DTGVSQNPRHKITKRGQNVTFRCDPISEHNRLYWYRQTLGQGPEFLTYFQNEAQLEKSRLLSDRFSAERPKGSFSTLEIQRTEQGDSAMYLCASSPKDRERKAFFGQGTRLTVV.

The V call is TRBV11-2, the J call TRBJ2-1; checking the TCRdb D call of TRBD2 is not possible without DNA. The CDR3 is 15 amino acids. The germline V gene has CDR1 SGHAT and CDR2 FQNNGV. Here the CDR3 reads CASSLQLAGNNEQFF.

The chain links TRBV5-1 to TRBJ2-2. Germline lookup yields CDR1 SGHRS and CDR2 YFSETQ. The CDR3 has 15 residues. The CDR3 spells CASSLARRNTGELFF.

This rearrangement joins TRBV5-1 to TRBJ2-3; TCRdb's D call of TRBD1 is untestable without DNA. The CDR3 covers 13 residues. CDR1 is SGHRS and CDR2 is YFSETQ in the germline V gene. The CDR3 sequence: CASSGDREDTQYF. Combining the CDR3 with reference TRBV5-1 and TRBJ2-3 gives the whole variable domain KAGVTQTPRYLIKTRGQQVTLSCSPISGHRSVSWYQQTPGQGLQFLFEYFSETQRNKGNFPGRFSGRQFSNSRSEMNVSTLELGDSALYLCASSGDREDTQYFGPGTRLTVL.

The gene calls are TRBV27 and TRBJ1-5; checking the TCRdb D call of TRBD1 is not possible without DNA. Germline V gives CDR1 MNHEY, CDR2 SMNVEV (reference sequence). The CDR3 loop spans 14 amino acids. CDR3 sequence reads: CASSFLGGNQPQHF.

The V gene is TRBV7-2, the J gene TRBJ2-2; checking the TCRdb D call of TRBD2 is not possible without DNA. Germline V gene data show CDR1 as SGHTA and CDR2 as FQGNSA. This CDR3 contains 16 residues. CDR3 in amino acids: CASSSGAGSRTGELFF.

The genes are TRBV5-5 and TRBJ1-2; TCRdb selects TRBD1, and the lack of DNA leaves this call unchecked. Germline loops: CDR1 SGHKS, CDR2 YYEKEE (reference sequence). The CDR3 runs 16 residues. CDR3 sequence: CASSLTKGTGAYGYTF.

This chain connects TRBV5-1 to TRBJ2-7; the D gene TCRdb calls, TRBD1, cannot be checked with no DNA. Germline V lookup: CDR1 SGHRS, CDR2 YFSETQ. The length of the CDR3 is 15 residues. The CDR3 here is CASSLLAGQTYEQYF.

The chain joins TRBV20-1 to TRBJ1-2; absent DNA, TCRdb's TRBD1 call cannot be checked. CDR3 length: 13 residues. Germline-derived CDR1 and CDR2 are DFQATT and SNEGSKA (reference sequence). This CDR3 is CSAQYQGAWGYTF.

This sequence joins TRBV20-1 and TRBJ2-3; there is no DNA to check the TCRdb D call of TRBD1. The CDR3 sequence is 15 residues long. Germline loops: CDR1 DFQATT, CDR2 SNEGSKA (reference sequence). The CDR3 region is CSAFENRVRTDTQYF.

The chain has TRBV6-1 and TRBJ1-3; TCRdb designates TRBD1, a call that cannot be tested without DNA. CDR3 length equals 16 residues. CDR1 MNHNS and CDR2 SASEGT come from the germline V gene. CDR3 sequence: CASSPWTGVGGNTIYF.

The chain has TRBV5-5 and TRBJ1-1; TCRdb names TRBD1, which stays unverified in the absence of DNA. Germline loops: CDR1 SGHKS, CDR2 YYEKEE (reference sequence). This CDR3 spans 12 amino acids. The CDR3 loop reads CASGQGFTEAFF.

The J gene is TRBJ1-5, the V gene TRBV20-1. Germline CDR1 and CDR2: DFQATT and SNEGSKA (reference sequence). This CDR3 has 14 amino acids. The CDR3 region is CSARPWDSNQPQHF.

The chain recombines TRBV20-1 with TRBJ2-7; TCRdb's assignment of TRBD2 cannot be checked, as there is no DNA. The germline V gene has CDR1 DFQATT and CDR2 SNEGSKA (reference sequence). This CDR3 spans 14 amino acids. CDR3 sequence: CSARGRDFSYEQYF.

The CDR3 sequence is CASSLNSGVDGYTF. The rearrangement joins TRBV5-5 to TRBJ1-2; TCRdb indicates TRBD1, and absent DNA this call remains unverified. Per the germline V gene, CDR1 is SGHKS and CDR2 is YYEKEE (reference sequence). The CDR3 covers 14 residues.

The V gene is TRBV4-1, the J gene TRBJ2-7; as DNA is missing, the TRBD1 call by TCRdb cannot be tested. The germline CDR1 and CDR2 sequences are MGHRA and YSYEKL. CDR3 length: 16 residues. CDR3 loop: CASSHPGVVVSYEQYF.

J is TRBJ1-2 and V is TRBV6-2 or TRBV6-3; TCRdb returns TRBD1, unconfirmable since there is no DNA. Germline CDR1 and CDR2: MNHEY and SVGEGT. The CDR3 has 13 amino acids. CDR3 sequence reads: CASSYSALGGYTF.

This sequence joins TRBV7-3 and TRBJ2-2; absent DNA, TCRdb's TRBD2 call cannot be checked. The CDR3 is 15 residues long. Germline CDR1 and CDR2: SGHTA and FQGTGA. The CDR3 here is CASSRQAGHTGELFF.